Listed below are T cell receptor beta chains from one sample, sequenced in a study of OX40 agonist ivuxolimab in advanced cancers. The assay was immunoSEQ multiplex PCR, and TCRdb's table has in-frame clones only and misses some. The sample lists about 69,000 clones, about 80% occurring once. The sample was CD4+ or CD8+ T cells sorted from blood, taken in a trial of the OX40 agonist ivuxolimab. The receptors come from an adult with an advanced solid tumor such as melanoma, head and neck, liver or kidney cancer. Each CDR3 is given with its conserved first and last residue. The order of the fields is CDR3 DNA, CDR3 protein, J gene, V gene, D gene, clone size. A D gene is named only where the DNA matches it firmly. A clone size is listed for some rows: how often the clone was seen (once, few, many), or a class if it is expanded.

CDR3 DNA: TGTGCCAGCACGCCACAAACGGGGGGAATCAATGAGCAGTTCTTC
CDR3 protein: CASTPQTGGINEQFF
J gene: TRBJ2-1
V gene: TRBV18
D gene: TRBD2
clone size: NA

CDR3 DNA: TGCGCCAGCAGTCAATCAAGGAGGGTCAGCTCCTACAATGAGCAGTTCTTC
CDR3 protein: CASSQSRRVSSYNEQFF
J gene: TRBJ2-1
V gene: TRBV23-1
D gene: NA
clone size: NA

CDR3 DNA: TGTGCCAGTAGTATATCCCCTATAGCGGGAGCGGCCACCGGGGAGCTGTTTTTT
CDR3 protein: CASSISPIAGAATGELFF
J gene: TRBJ2-2
V gene: TRBV19
D gene: TRBD2
clone size: NA

CDR3 DNA: TGTGCCAGCGGGACAGTCGCGAACACCGGGGAGCTGTTTTTT
CDR3 protein: CASGTVANTGELFF
J gene: TRBJ2-2
V gene: TRBV5-4
D gene: TRBD1
clone size: NA

CDR3 DNA: TGTGCCAGCAGACGGCAGGGGAGCAATCAGCCCCAGCATTTT
CDR3 protein: CASRRQGSNQPQHF
J gene: TRBJ1-5
V gene: TRBV27
D gene: NA
clone size: NA

CDR3 DNA: TGTGCCAGCAGCTACCACGGACAGGGTGTTTTAAATACGCAGTATTTT
CDR3 protein: CASSYHGQGVLNTQYF
J gene: TRBJ2-3
V gene: TRBV7-9
D gene: TRBD1
clone size: NA

CDR3 DNA: TGTGCCAGCACCCCACAGGCCGCCCTCTCTGGGGCCAACGTCCTGACTTTC
CDR3 protein: CASTPQAALSGANVLTF
J gene: TRBJ2-6
V gene: TRBV9
D gene: NA
clone size: NA

CDR3 DNA: TGCGCCAGCAGCTTGGCCGGGAGAGACAACGAGCAGTACTTC
CDR3 protein: CASSLAGRDNEQYF
J gene: TRBJ2-7
V gene: TRBV5-1
D gene: NA
clone size: NA

CDR3 DNA: TGTGCCAGCAGTTTATCTGCCAGGGCCGAGCAGTACTTC
CDR3 protein: CASSLSARAEQYF
J gene: TRBJ2-7
V gene: TRBV27
D gene: NA
clone size: NA

CDR3 DNA: TGTGCCAGCAGTGCCAGGTTCGAGCAGTACTTC
CDR3 protein: CASSARFEQYF
J gene: TRBJ2-7
V gene: TRBV2
D gene: NA
clone size: NA

CDR3 DNA: TGTGCCAGCAGTCAAATACAGGGGCCCCAAGAGACCCAGTACTTC
CDR3 protein: CASSQIQGPQETQYF
J gene: TRBJ2-5
V gene: TRBV27
D gene: TRBD1
clone size: NA

CDR3 DNA: TGCGCCAGCAGCCGAGCCGGGACGGCTCCGGCTGAAGCTTTCTTT
CDR3 protein: CASSRAGTAPAEAFF
J gene: TRBJ1-1
V gene: TRBV4-1
D gene: NA
clone size: few

CDR3 DNA: TGTGCCAGCAGCTTGGGAGGGGAGCGAAACACCATATATTTT
CDR3 protein: CASSLGGERNTIYF
J gene: TRBJ1-3
V gene: TRBV5-4
D gene: NA
clone size: NA

CDR3 DNA: TGTGCCAGCAGTAATCCCCAGGGGGCGGGAACTGAAGCTTTCTTT
CDR3 protein: CASSNPQGAGTEAFF
J gene: TRBJ1-1
V gene: TRBV28
D gene: TRBD1
clone size: NA

CDR3 DNA: TGTGCCAGCACCCCGGACAGGGGAGACACTGAAGCTTTCTTT
CDR3 protein: CASTPDRGDTEAFF
J gene: TRBJ1-1
V gene: TRBV6-1
D gene: TRBD1
clone size: NA

CDR3 DNA: TGTGCCAGCAGCTTCTTGGGTGAGCAGTTCTTC
CDR3 protein: CASSFLGEQFF
J gene: TRBJ2-1
V gene: TRBV27
D gene: NA
clone size: NA

CDR3 DNA: TGTGCCTGGAGTCCCCACGGGACACTCAGCAATCAGCCCCAGCATTTT
CDR3 protein: CAWSPHGTLSNQPQHF
J gene: TRBJ1-5
V gene: TRBV30
D gene: NA
clone size: NA

CDR3 DNA: TGTGCCAGCAGCTTACACAGTACAACTAATGAAAAACTGTTTTTT
CDR3 protein: CASSLHSTTNEKLFF
J gene: TRBJ1-4
V gene: TRBV7-9
D gene: NA
clone size: NA

CDR3 DNA: TGTGCCACCCAGCGGACCACGATCGCAACTAATGAAAAACTGTTTTTT
CDR3 protein: CATQRTTIATNEKLFF
J gene: TRBJ1-4
V gene: TRBV7-9
D gene: NA
clone size: NA

CDR3 DNA: TGTGCCATCAGTAGGGTCTCTAAGGCCAACGTCCTGACTTTC
CDR3 protein: CAISRVSKANVLTF
J gene: TRBJ2-6
V gene: TRBV10-3
D gene: NA
clone size: NA

CDR3 DNA: TGTGCCAGCAGCTTGACAGGAAGGGTTGGAAACACCATATATTTT
CDR3 protein: CASSLTGRVGNTIYF
J gene: TRBJ1-3
V gene: TRBV5-6
D gene: NA
clone size: NA

CDR3 DNA: TGTGCCAGCAGCTTGCCCGGGACAGAGGTAAATACGCAGTATTTT
CDR3 protein: CASSLPGTEVNTQYF
J gene: TRBJ2-3
V gene: TRBV5-4
D gene: TRBD1
clone size: few

CDR3 DNA: TGTGCCAGCAGCTTGAGGGAAGGGAAGGATTCACCCCTCCACTTT
CDR3 protein: CASSLREGKDSPLHF
J gene: TRBJ1-6
V gene: TRBV7-3
D gene: NA
clone size: NA

CDR3 DNA: TGTGCCAGCAGCCGGACTAGCGGGGGTAGCACAGATACGCAGTATTTT
CDR3 protein: CASSRTSGGSTDTQYF
J gene: TRBJ2-3
V gene: TRBV5-4
D gene: TRBD2
clone size: NA

CDR3 DNA: TGCGCCAGCAGCTTGGTTGGTCGCGAGCAGTACTTC
CDR3 protein: CASSLVGREQYF
J gene: TRBJ2-7
V gene: TRBV5-1
D gene: NA
clone size: NA

CDR3 DNA: TGTGCCAGCAGCTCAACAGGGAGGAGTGGCTACACCTTC
CDR3 protein: CASSSTGRSGYTF
J gene: TRBJ1-2
V gene: TRBV11-1
D gene: NA
clone size: NA

CDR3 DNA: TGTGCCAGCAGCGAGGGGGGTCCAGTTACAGATACGCAGTATTTT
CDR3 protein: CASSEGGPVTDTQYF
J gene: TRBJ2-3
V gene: TRBV6-6
D gene: NA
clone size: NA

CDR3 DNA: TGCGCCAGCAGTGAGAGTACTAGCGGGGGGGCGAGGCAGTTCTTC
CDR3 protein: CASSESTSGGARQFF
J gene: TRBJ2-1
V gene: TRBV10-2
D gene: TRBD2
clone size: once

CDR3 DNA: TGTGCCAGCAGCTTAACCGCCGGAGCGGAGGAGCAGTACTTC
CDR3 protein: CASSLTAGAEEQYF
J gene: TRBJ2-7
V gene: TRBV11-3
D gene: NA
clone size: NA

CDR3 DNA: TGCGCCAGCAGAAAGGTTAGCGGGAGGTTTCATGAGCAGTTCTTC
CDR3 protein: CASRKVSGRFHEQFF
J gene: TRBJ2-1
V gene: TRBV4-1
D gene: TRBD2
clone size: NA

CDR3 DNA: TGTGCCAGCAGCTTGGCTAGTTACGGGGAGCAGTACTTC
CDR3 protein: CASSLASYGEQYF
J gene: TRBJ2-7
V gene: TRBV5-8
D gene: NA
clone size: NA

CDR3 DNA: TGTGCCAGTACAGATTCCTACGAGCAGTACTTC
CDR3 protein: CASTDSYEQYF
J gene: TRBJ2-7
V gene: TRBV19
D gene: NA
clone size: NA

CDR3 DNA: TGCGCCAGCAGCTTGGGGGACAGGGGCTACGAGCAGTACTTC
CDR3 protein: CASSLGDRGYEQYF
J gene: TRBJ2-7
V gene: TRBV5-1
D gene: TRBD1
clone size: few

CDR3 DNA: TGTGCCAGCAGGGAAGGGGGCTCCCATAGGTACGAGCAGTACTTC
CDR3 protein: CASREGGSHRYEQYF
J gene: TRBJ2-7
V gene: TRBV2
D gene: TRBD1
clone size: once

CDR3 DNA: TGTGCCAGCAGTGTGGGGTACCGAACCTACGAGCAGTACTTC
CDR3 protein: CASSVGYRTYEQYF
J gene: TRBJ2-7
V gene: TRBV2
D gene: NA
clone size: NA